This T cell receptor (beta chain) derives from a study of regulatory T cells in long-lasting Graves disease. General study findings and limits: Among samples with persistent disease, TRBV28, TRBJ1-2 and TRBJ2-5 were favored. Persistent patients shared more public clonotypes (approximately 2,700) than newly diagnosed patients (about 1,000).

This clonotype was recorded at least ten times. The antigen is unknown. TCR beta libraries were built with iRepertoire HTBI primers and Arm-PCR of CDR3 regions. From the multiplex PCR reads, TCRdb called clonotypes with MiXCR, one entry per CDR3 protein. The sample consists of roughly 700,000 distinct CDR3 sequences, around 30% of them appearing once. Time point specified: persistent/refractory GD, antithyroid drugs over 5 years with positive TRAb. The TCR library was prepared using RNA isolated from PBMCs. American Thyroid Association guidelines were used to diagnose Graves' disease. Trimming removed 0 bases from V and 4 bases from J, with 12 bases in between. Germline loops: CDR1 LNHNV, CDR2 YYDKDF (reference sequence). There are 15 residues in the CDR3.

This rearrangement joins TRBV15 to TRBJ1-1, with a possible D match to TRBD1 (5 bases). This TCR came from a female donor with Graves disease. The sequenced sample was peripheral blood mononuclear cells (PBMCs), obtained when the disease was refractory, from a patient treated with antithyroid drugs. As DNA, the CDR3 is TGTGCCACCAGCAGAGAGGGGCTACTTGGCACTGAAGCTTTCTTT. Translated, it gives CATSREGLLGTEAFF.